This T cell receptor (beta chain) was retrieved from a study of identical twins. TCRdb called the 5' RACE reads again in MiXCR, with one record for every CDR3 protein. The sample consists of 1.5 million to 2 million distinct CDR3 sequences, less than 35% of them appearing once. To note about this clonotype: A much larger clone sits a single nucleotide away, making a read error possible.

The clonotype originates from a newborn girl in good health. Sequenced material: cord blood.

CDR3 protein: CASGLATSGSYEQYF. The CDR3 coding sequence is TGTGCCAGCGGTTTAGCGACTAGCGGCTCCTACGAGCAGTACTTC. The chain couples TRBV12-3 or TRBV12-4 to TRBJ2-7; 9 bases agree with TRBD2. The CDR3 has 15 amino acids.